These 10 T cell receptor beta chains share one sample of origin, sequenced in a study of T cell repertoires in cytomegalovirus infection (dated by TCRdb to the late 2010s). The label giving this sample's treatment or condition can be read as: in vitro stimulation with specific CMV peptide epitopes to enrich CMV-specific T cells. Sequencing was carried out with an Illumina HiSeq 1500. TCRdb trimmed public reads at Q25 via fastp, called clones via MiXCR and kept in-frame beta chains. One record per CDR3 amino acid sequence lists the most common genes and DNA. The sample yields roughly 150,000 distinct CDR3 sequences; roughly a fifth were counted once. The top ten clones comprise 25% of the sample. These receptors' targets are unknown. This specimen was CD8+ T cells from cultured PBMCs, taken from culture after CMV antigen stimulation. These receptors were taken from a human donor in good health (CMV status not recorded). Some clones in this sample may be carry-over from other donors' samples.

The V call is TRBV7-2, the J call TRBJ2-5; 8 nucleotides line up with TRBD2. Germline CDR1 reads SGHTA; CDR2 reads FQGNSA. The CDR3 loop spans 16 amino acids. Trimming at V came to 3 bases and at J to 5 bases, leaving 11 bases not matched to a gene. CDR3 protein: CASSLSRGGSLETQYF. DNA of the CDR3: TGTGCCAGCAGCTTGAGTCGGGGGGGGAGTCTTGAGACCCAGTACTTC.

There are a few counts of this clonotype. In nucleotides, the CDR3 is TGTGCCAGCAGTCGGACCAATAGCAATCAGCCCCAGCATTTT. The encoded protein is CASSRTNSNQPQHF. V gene TRBV6-2 or TRBV6-3 combines with J gene TRBJ1-5, with unresolved D. Trimming took off 5 bases at V and 0 bases at J, with 8 bases between the two ends. The germline V gene encodes CDR1 MNHEY and CDR2 SVGEGT. The CDR3 contains 14 residues.

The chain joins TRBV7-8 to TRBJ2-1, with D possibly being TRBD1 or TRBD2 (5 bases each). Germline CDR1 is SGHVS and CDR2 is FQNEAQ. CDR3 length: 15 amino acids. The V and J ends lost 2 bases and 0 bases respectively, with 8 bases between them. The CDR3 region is CASSLYGASYNEQFF. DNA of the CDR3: TGTGCCAGCAGCTTATACGGGGCCTCCTACAATGAGCAGTTCTTC.

The CDR3 DNA reads as TGTGCCAGCAGCTTCGATCCCATAGACAGGGGCGATCACCCCTACAATGAGCAGTTCTTC. Translating it yields CASSFDPIDRGDHPYNEQFF. The chain carries TRBV7-9 and TRBJ2-1; 8 nucleotides line up with TRBD1. Germline loops: CDR1 SEHNR, CDR2 FQNEAQ (reference sequence). The CDR3 is 20 amino acids. V was pared by 3 bases and J by 2 bases, with 18 bases of the junction left unmatched.

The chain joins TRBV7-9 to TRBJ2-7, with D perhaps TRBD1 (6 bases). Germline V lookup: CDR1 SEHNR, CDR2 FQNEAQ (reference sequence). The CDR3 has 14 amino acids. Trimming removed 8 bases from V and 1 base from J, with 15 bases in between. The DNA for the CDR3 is TGTGCCAGCCAGGCTCCAGGGGTGTCCTACGAGCAGTACTTC. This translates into CASQAPGVSYEQYF.

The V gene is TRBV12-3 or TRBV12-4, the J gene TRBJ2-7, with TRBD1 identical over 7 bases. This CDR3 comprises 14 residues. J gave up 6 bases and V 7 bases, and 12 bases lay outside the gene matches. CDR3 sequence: CASTQGGQVSEQYF. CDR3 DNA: TGTGCCAGCACCCAAGGAGGACAGGTTTCCGAGCAGTACTTC.

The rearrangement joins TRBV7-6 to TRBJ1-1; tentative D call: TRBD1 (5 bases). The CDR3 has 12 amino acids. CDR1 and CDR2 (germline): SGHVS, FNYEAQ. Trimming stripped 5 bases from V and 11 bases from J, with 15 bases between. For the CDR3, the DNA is TGTGCCAGCAGCAGGGGCGCGGGGCAGGCTTTCTTT. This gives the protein CASSRGAGQAFF.

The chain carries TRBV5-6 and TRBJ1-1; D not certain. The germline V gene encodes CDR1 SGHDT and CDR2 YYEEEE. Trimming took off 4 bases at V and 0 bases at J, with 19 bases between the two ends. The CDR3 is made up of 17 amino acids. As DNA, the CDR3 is TGTGCCAGCAGCCTGGGTGGAGGTCATTATTTGAACACTGAAGCTTTCTTT. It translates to CASSLGGGHYLNTEAFF.

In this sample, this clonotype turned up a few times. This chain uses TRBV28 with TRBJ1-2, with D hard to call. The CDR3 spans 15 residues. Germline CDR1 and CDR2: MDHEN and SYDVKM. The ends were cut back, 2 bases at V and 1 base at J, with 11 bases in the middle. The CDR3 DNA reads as TGTGCCAGCAGTTTACTCCTGACCGATAACTATGGCTACACCTTC. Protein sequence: CASSLLLTDNYGYTF.

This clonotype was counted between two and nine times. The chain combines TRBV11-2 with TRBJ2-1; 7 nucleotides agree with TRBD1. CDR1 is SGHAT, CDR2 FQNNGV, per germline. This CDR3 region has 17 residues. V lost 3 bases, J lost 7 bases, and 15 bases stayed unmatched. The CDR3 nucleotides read TGTGCCAGCAGCTTTTTCGAGGGACAGAAATTAAAGAATGAGCAGTTCTTC. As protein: CASSFFEGQKLKNEQFF.